The 26 T cell receptor beta chains presented below share a single source sample, sequenced in a study of glioma-infiltrating T cells. The iRepertoire nested amplicon-rescue multiplex PCR amplified TCR alpha and beta CDR3s from RNA. TCRdb re-analysed the multiplex PCR reads in MiXCR, keeping a single row per CDR3 protein. The repertoire holds 150,000 to 200,000 distinct CDR3 sequences, under 55% seen once, with roughly 5.5% in the top ten. The sequenced sample consisted of glioma tissue, nonneoplastic brain tissue, or PBMCs (not recorded which). The receptors derive from a human donor with low-grade glioma or glioblastoma, undergoing nonglioma brain surgery, or in good health (not recorded which).

In regard to this clonotype: This may come from a read error, since a much larger clone is one base off. The rearrangement links TRBV7-2 to TRBJ1-5; TRBD1 agrees at 7 bases. V lost 6 bases, J lost 4 bases, and 6 bases stayed unmatched. CDR1 is SGHTA and CDR2 is FQGNSA in the germline V gene. The CDR3 has 14 amino acids. The CDR3 spells CASRWGQSNQPQHF. Here the CDR3 DNA reads TGTGCCAGCAGGTGGGGACAGTCTAATCAGCCCCAGCATTTT.

Comments on this clonotype: This clone may be a read error of a much larger clone one base away. Here the CDR3 reads CSAEVAGLNKDTQYF. The CDR3 nucleotides read TGCAGTGCTGAAGTAGCGGGGCTTAACAAAGATACGCAGTATTTT. The chain recombines TRBV20-1 with TRBJ2-3; 8 nucleotides align to TRBD2. Germline CDR1 DFQATT, CDR2 SNEGSKA (reference sequence). V lost 5 bases and J lost 5; bases outside the gene matches: 12. The CDR3 has 15 residues.

The rearrangement links TRBV5-1 to TRBJ2-3; no clear D. Germline V gene lookup returns CDR1 SGHRS and CDR2 YFSETQ. V was trimmed by 0 bases and J by 0 bases, leaving 8 bases between them. The CDR3 loop spans 15 amino acids. CDR3 DNA sequence: TGCGCCAGCAGCTTGGATACCGCTAGCACAGATACGCAGTATTTT. Its translation: CASSLDTASTDTQYF.

This clonotype was counted ten times or more. CDR3 DNA: TGTGCCAGCAGTGAAGAACTAGCGGATAGCTCCTACGAGCAGTACTTC. This translates into CASSEELADSSYEQYF. The chain couples TRBV6-1 to TRBJ2-7; 8 bases align to TRBD2. Trimming at V came to 1 base and at J to 0 bases, leaving 5 bases not matched to a gene. The CDR3 extends over 16 amino acids. Germline CDR1 and CDR2: MNHNS and SASEGT.

The chain carries TRBV28 and TRBJ2-7, with 11 bases lining up with TRBD2. The CDR3 totals 17 residues. From germline, CDR1 is MDHEN and CDR2 SYDVKM. Unmatched junction bases numbered 9, after V lost 2 bases and J lost 3 bases. DNA of the CDR3: TGTGCCAGCAGTTTAGTGACTAGCGGGACCTCTAACTACGAGCAGTACTTC. Encoded protein: CASSLVTSGTSNYEQYF.

For this clonotype: A junction boundary mismatches the germline segment, possibly from a read error. This chain links TRBV6-1 with TRBJ2-1; D unresolved. The germline gives CDR1 MNHNS, CDR2 SASEGT. CDR3 length: 14 residues. CDR3 protein: CASSRWRSYNEQFF. CDR3 nucleotide sequence: TGTGCCAGCAGTCGCTGGCGTTCCTACAATGAACAGTTCTTC.

The CDR3 DNA reads TGTGCCAGCAGGAAGCCCGGGTTTGAGGCCCAGTACTTC. Translation: CASRKPGFEAQYF. The chain is built from TRBV6-2 or TRBV6-3 and TRBJ2-5; D not certain. V was cut by 6 bases and J by 9 bases, with 17 bases left in between. Germline lookup yields CDR1 MNHEY and CDR2 SVGEGT. This CDR3 spans 13 amino acids.

This clonotype was counted between two and nine times. V and J are TRBV5-1 and TRBJ1-4; the D is unclear. Trimming cost V 4 bases and J 8 bases, with 18 bases left between them. The CDR3 has 15 amino acids. Per the germline V gene, CDR1 is SGHRS and CDR2 is YFSETQ. CDR3 region: CASSEGPSEGEKLFF. CDR3 bases: TGCGCCAGCAGCGAAGGGCCTTCGGAAGGGGAAAAACTGTTTTTT.

CDR3 sequence: CASSVGSQRNSPLHF. The CDR3 DNA follows: TGTGCCAGCAGCGTAGGGAGTCAGCGGAATTCACCCCTCCACTTT. The chain employs TRBV9 and TRBJ1-6; D remains ambiguous. Germline V gives CDR1 SGDLS, CDR2 YYNGEE. Trimming removed 0 bases from V and 7 bases from J, with 11 bases in between. The CDR3 length is 15 residues.

This clonotype was detected many times. The chain recombines TRBV28 with TRBJ1-1; tentative D call: TRBD1 (6 bases). V was shortened by 0 bases and J by 4 bases, with 12 bases between the two germline ends. Germline values: CDR1 MDHEN, CDR2 SYDVKM. This CDR3 region has 15 residues. The CDR3 region has the DNA TGTGCCAGCAGTTTATGGGCAGGGGCCAGCACTGAAGCTTTCTTT. It specifies CASSLWAGASTEAFF.

Turning to this clonotype: A much more abundant neighbour one base away suggests this may be a read error. This chain uses TRBV3-1 with TRBJ2-1; D unclear. V lost 1 base and J 4 bases, leaving 11 bases between the germline ends. Germline V gene lookup returns CDR1 LGHDT and CDR2 YNNKEL (reference sequence). The CDR3 has 15 amino acids. The chain's CDR3 is CASSQVSYAYNEQFF. DNA for the CDR3: TGTGCCAGCAGCCAAGTCTCCTACGCTTACAATGAGCAGTTCTTC.

Points on this clonotype: Since a much larger clone is just one base distant, this may be a read error. The chain carries TRBV27 and TRBJ1-4; D is uncertain. In germline, CDR1 is MNHEY, CDR2 SMNVEV (reference sequence). The CDR3 extends over 10 amino acids. The CDR3 spells CASHRATQNF. The DNA for the CDR3 is TGTGCCAGCCATCGTGCCACGCAGAATTTT.

Turning to this clonotype: One end of the junction fails to match germline, which may point to a read error. The J gene is TRBJ1-2, the V gene TRBV15; D gene ambiguous. Germline values: CDR1 LNHNV, CDR2 YYDKDF (reference sequence). The CDR3 length is 15 residues. The CDR3 loop reads CATSRKDSLNYGYTF. The CDR3 DNA reads TGTGCCACCAGCAGAAAGGATAGCCTTAACTATGGGTACACCTTC. Full variable domain (rest looked up from reference TRBV15 and TRBJ1-2): DAMVIQNPRYQVTQFGKPVTLSCSQTLNHNVMYWYQQKSSQAPKLLFHYYDKDFNNEADTPDNFQSRRPNTSFCFLDIRSPGLGDTAMYLCATSRKDSLNYGYTFGSGTRLTVV.

CDR3 region: CASSSQKNTEAFF. CDR3 DNA sequence: TGTGCCAGTAGTAGTCAGAAGAACACTGAAGCTTTCTTT. The chain carries TRBV19 and TRBJ1-1; D not resolved. The CDR3 is made up of 13 amino acids. Trimming left V 4 bases short and J 1 base short, with 7 bases between. Germline CDR1 is LNHDA and CDR2 is SQIVND (reference sequence). The full variable domain, completed using reference TRBV19 and TRBJ1-1, is DGGITQSPKYLFRKEGQNVTLSCEQNLNHDAMYWYRQDPGQGLRLIYYSQIVNDFQKGDIAEGYSVSREKKESFPLTVTSAQKNPTAFYLCASSSQKNTEAFFGQGTRLTVV.

Concerning this clonotype itself: A much larger clone is a single base away; this may be a read error. Here the CDR3 reads CASRESGQGSEAFF. As DNA, the CDR3 is TGTGCCAGCAGGGAATCGGGACAGGGCAGTGAAGCTTTCTTT. The chain combines TRBV2 with TRBJ1-1, with 9 positions matching TRBD1. The CDR3 runs 14 residues. Per the germline V gene, CDR1 is SNHLY and CDR2 is FYNNEI. J was trimmed by 7 bases and V by 6 bases; bases with no gene match: 9. The full variable domain, rest sourced from reference TRBV2 and TRBJ1-1, is EPEVTQTPSHQVTQMGQEVILRCVPISNHLYFYWYRQILGQKVEFLVSFYNNEISEKSEIFDDQFSVERPDGSNFTLKIRSTKLEDSAMYFCASRESGQGSEAFFGQGTRLTVV.

The CDR3 sequence: CASQASGRDEQFF. Written as DNA, the CDR3 is TGTGCCAGCCAGGCTAGCGGGAGAGATGAGCAGTTCTTC. The chain couples TRBV2 to TRBJ2-1; TRBD2 matches 10 bases. The CDR3 is made up of 13 amino acids. CDR1 SNHLY and CDR2 FYNNEI come from the germline V gene. V dropped 8 bases and J dropped 8; count of bases not matched to a gene: 6.

This clonotype was detected many times. This chain joins TRBV6-6 and TRBJ2-7; D possibly corresponds to TRBD2 (6 bases). The V gene lost 0 bases and the J gene lost 7 bases, with 19 bases spanning the gap. CDR3 length equals 16 residues. Germline loops: CDR1 MNHNY, CDR2 SVGAGI (reference sequence). Here the CDR3 DNA reads TGTGCCAGCAGTTACTCTCGATTTCCGGGAGTAAAAGAGCAGTACTTC. Its translation: CASSYSRFPGVKEQYF.

Details on this clonotype: A read error is possible here, since a much larger clone lies one base away. The rearrangement uses TRBV19 and TRBJ1-1, with TRBD1 identical over 8 bases. J was trimmed by 11 bases and V by 6 bases; bases with no gene match: 5. The CDR3 runs to 11 residues. Germline CDR1 is LNHDA and CDR2 is SQIVND (reference sequence). The CDR3 sequence is CASSMTGDAFF. The CDR3 nucleotides are TGTGCCAGTAGCATGACAGGGGACGCTTTCTTT. Full variable domain (missing parts from reference TRBV19 and TRBJ1-1): DGGITQSPKYLFRKEGQNVTLSCEQNLNHDAMYWYRQDPGQGLRLIYYSQIVNDFQKGDIAEGYSVSREKKESFPLTVTSAQKNPTAFYLCASSMTGDAFFGQGTRLTVV.

This clonotype showed up many times. V gene TRBV7-2 combines with J gene TRBJ2-7; D is uncertain. The CDR3 covers 12 residues. V dropped 3 bases and J dropped 3 bases, with 6 bases sitting between them. Germline V gene data show CDR1 as SGHTA and CDR2 as FQGNSA. Written as DNA, the CDR3 is TGTGCCAGCAGCTTCTCAGACTACGAGCAGTACTTC. Its translation is CASSFSDYEQYF.

The chain couples TRBV4-1 to TRBJ2-7, with D perhaps assigned TRBD1 or TRBD2 (5 bases each). V lost 5 bases and J 6 bases, leaving 14 bases between the germline ends. The CDR3 extends over 13 amino acids. Germline assignment: CDR1 MGHRA and CDR2 YSYEKL. The CDR3 protein is CASSARHGTEQYF. The CDR3, as DNA: TGCGCCAGCAGCGCCAGGCATGGGACCGAGCAGTACTTC.

As regards this clonotype: This could be a read error, since a much larger clone is one nucleotide away. J is TRBJ2-4 and V is TRBV7-2, with 7 bases matching TRBD1. V was pared by 6 bases and J by 5 bases, with 4 bases of the junction left unmatched. The CDR3 totals 13 residues. Germline-derived CDR1 and CDR2 are SGHTA and FQGNSA. For the CDR3, the DNA is TGTGCCAGCAGGAGGCAGGGGGAAAACATTCAGTACTTC. It codes for CASRRQGENIQYF.

As regards this clonotype: A read error may explain this, as a much larger clone is one base away. The chain couples TRBV6-2 or TRBV6-3 to TRBJ2-5, with D tentatively TRBD2 (5 bases). V was trimmed by 3 bases and J by 4 bases, leaving 12 bases between them. The CDR3 spans 14 residues. From germline, CDR1 is MNHEY and CDR2 SVGEGT. The CDR3 sequence: CASSYTGLGETQYF. The DNA of the CDR3 is TGTGCCAGCAGTTATACGGGGTTGGGAGAGACCCAGTACTTC.

The chain employs TRBV6-2 or TRBV6-3 and TRBJ2-5; TRBD2 matches at 11 bases. Germline CDR1 reads MNHEY; CDR2 reads SVGEGT. The CDR3 has 15 amino acids. V lost 6 bases and J lost 7; bases outside the gene matches: 10. The CDR3 DNA reads TGTGCCAGCAGAGCCCCGGGACTAGCGGTAGGGACCCAGTACTTC. As protein: CASRAPGLAVGTQYF.

The V gene is TRBV28, the J gene TRBJ2-2, with TRBD1 matching over 10 bases. The germline V gene has CDR1 MDHEN and CDR2 SYDVKM. The CDR3 sequence is 16 residues long. V lost 2 bases to trimming and J lost 5 bases; unmatched junction nucleotides: 5. The CDR3 sequence is CASSLHGDRGTGELFF. DNA for the CDR3: TGTGCCAGCAGTTTACATGGGGACAGGGGTACCGGGGAGCTGTTTTTT.

V gene TRBV6-5 combines with J gene TRBJ1-3, with D unclear. The CDR3 runs 14 residues. The germline V gene encodes CDR1 MNHEY and CDR2 SVGAGI. Trimming stripped 5 bases from V and 1 base from J, with 9 bases between. CDR3 bases: TGTGCCAGCAGTATAACAAGATCTGGAAACACCATATATTTT. Protein sequence: CASSITRSGNTIYF.

The chain carries TRBV28 and TRBJ2-7; D is unresolved. With 7 bases removed from V and 2 bases from J, the gap between germline ends came to 12 bases. The length of the CDR3 is 13 residues. Germline values: CDR1 MDHEN, CDR2 SYDVKM. The CDR3, as DNA: TGTGCCAGCATCCGAGTTTTACCCTACGAGCAGTACTTC. It codes for CASIRVLPYEQYF. The whole variable domain, filled in from reference TRBV28 and TRBJ2-7, reads DVKVTQSSRYLVKRTGEKVFLECVQDMDHENMFWYRQDPGLGLRLIYFSYDVKMKEKGDIPEGYSVSREKKERFSLILESASTNQTSMYLCASIRVLPYEQYFGPGTRLTVT.